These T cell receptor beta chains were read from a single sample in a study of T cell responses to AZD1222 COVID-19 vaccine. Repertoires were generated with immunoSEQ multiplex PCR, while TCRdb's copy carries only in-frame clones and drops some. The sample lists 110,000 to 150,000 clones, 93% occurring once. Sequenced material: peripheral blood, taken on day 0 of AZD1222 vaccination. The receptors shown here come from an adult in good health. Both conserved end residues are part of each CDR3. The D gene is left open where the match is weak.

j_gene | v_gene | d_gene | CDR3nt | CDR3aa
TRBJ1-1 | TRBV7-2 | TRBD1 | TGTGCCAGCAGCATGGACAGGACGAACACTGAAGCTTTCTTT | CASSMDRTNTEAFF
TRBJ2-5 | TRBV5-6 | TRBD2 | TGTGCCAGCAGCGGGACTAGCGGGCAAGACCAAGAGACCCAGTACTTC | CASSGTSGQDQETQYF
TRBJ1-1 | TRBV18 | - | TGTGCCAGCTCACCGGGACCCCACCTTGAAGCTTTCTTT | CASSPGPHLEAFF
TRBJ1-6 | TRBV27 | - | TGTGCCAGCAGTTTCCGGTCAGGGGACGGCTCACCCCTCCACTTT | CASSFRSGDGSPLHF
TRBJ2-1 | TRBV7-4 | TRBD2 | TGTGCCAGCAGCCATGTGGTTCTAGCGGAATACAATGAGCAGTTCTTC | CASSHVVLAEYNEQFF
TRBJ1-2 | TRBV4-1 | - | TGCGCCAGCAGCCAAGATGGGGCAGGGTCCTATGGCTACACCTTC | CASSQDGAGSYGYTF
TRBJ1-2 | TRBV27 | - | TGTGCCAGCAGTCCCACAACAGGGAACTATGGCTACACCTTC | CASSPTTGNYGYTF
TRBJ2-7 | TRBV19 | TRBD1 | TGTGCCAGTAGTCCCCGGGGACAGACCTACGAGCAGTACTTC | CASSPRGQTYEQYF
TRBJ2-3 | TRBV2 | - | TGTGCCACTACTTTCAGGGTTTCGGGGGATACGCAGTATTTT | CATTFRVSGDTQYF
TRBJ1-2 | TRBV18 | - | TGTGCCAGCTCACCAGGACAGTTCTATGGCTACACCTTC | CASSPGQFYGYTF
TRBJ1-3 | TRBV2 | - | TGTGCCAGCAGTGAACAGGGGATCTCTGGAAACACCATATATTTT | CASSEQGISGNTIYF
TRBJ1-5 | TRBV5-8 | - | TGTGCCAGCGTGCCAGTTCATCAGCCCCAGCATTTT | CASVPVHQPQHF
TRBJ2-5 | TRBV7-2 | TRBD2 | TGTGCCAGCAGCTCTAGCGGGGGGCGAGAGACCCAGTACTTC | CASSSSGGRETQYF
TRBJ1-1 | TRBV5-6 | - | TGTGCCAGCAGCGGGACGGTGAACACTGAAGCTTTCTTT | CASSGTVNTEAFF